This T cell receptor beta chain was sequenced during a study of CD8 T cells in ankylosing spondylitis. The study, taken as a whole, reports: Ankylosing spondylitis blood appeared to carry a characteristic TCR beta motif of under ten highly homologous variants. Some motif variants were previously reported in reactive arthritis synovial fluid and blood.

TCRdb re-derived calls from the 5' RACE reads in MiXCR, one entry per CDR3 protein. The sample shows 350,000 to 450,000 distinct CDR3 sequences, 25% to 30% of them seen only once. As for this clonotype: Its antigen is not known.

Germline CDR1 reads LGHDT; CDR2 reads YNNKEL (reference sequence). The J segment lost 3 bases and the V segment lost 0 bases, leaving 7 bases of the junction unmatched. This CDR3 has 19 amino acids. Material: blood, either unsorted or a sorted T cell fraction (not recorded which). V gene TRBV3-1 combines with J gene TRBJ2-1; 14 bases fit TRBD2. The sequence came from a male donor with ankylosing spondylitis. In nucleotides, the CDR3 is TGTGCCAGCAGCCAAGATCGGCGGACTAGCGGGAGGATCTACAATGAGCAGTTCTTC. This codes for CASSQDRRTSGRIYNEQFF.